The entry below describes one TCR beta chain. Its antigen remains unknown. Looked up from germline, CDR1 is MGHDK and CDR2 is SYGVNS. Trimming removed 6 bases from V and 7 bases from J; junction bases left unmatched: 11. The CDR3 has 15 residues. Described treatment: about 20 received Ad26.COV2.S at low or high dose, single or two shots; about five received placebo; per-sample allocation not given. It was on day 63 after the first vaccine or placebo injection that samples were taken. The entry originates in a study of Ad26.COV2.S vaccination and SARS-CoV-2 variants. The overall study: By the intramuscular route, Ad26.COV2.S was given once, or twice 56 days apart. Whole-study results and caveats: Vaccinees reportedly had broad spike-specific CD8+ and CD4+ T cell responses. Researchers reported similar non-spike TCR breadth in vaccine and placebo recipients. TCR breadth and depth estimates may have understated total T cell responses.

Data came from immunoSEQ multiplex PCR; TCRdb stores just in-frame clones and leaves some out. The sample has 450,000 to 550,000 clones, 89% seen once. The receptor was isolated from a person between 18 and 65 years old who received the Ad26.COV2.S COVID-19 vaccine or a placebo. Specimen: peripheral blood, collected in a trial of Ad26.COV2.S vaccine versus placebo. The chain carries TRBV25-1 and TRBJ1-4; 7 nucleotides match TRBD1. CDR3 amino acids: CASSPRRGLGEKLFF. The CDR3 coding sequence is TGTGCCAGCAGCCCCCGGAGGGGGCTCGGTGAAAAACTGTTTTTT.